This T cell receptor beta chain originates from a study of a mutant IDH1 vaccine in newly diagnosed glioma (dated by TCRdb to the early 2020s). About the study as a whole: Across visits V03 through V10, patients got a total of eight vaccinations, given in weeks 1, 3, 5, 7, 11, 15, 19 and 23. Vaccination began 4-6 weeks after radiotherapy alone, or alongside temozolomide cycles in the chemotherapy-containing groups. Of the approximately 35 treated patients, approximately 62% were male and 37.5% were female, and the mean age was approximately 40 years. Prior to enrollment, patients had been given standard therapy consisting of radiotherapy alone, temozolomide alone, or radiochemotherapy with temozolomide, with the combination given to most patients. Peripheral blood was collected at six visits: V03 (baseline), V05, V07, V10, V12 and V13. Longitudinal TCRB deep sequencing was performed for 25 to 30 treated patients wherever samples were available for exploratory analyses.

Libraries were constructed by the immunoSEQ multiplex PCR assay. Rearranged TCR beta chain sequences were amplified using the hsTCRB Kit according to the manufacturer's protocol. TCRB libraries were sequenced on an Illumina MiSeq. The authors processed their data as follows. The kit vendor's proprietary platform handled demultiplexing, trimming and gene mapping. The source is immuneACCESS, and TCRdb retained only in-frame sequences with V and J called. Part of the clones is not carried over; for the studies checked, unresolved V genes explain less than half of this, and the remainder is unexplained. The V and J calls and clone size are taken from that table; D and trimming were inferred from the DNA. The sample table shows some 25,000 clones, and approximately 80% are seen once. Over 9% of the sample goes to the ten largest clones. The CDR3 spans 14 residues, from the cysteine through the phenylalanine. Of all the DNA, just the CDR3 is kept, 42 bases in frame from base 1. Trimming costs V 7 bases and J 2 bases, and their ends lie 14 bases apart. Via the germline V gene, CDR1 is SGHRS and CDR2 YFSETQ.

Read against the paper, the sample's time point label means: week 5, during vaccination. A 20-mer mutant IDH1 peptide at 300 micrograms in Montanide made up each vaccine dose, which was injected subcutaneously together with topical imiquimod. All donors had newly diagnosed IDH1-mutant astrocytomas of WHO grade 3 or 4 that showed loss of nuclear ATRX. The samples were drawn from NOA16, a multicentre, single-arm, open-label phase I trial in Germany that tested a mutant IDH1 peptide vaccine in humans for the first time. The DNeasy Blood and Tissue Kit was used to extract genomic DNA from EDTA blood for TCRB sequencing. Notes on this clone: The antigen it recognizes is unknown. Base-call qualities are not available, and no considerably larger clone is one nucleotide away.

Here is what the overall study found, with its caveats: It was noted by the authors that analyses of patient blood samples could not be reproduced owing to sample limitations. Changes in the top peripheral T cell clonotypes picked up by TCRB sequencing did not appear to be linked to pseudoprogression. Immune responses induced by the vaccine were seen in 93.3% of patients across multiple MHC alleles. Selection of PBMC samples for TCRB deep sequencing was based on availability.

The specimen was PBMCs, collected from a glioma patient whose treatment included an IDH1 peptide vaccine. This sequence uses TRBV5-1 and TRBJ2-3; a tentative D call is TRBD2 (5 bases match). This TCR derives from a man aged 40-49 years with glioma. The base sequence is TGCGCCAGCGCCGCCGGACTCCACACAGATACGCAGTATTTT. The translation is CASAAGLHTDTQYF.